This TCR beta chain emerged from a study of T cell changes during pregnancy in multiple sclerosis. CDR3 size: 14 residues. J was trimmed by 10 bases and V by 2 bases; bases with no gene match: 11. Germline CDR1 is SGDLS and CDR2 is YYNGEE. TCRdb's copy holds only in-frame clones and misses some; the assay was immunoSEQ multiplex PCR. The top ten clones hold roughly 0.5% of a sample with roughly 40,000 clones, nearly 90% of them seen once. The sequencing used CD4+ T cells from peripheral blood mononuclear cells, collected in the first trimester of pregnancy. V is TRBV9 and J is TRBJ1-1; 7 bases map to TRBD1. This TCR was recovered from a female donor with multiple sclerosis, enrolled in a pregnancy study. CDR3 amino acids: CASSVTSGGRLAFF. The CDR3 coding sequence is TGTGCCAGCAGCGTTACATCAGGGGGGAGGCTAGCTTTCTTT.